This T cell receptor beta chain stems from a study of blood T cells in healthy people across ages. The CDR3 totals 14 residues. Trimming at V came to 3 bases and at J to 6 bases, leaving 6 bases not matched to a gene. The second PCR ran roughly 7 to 11 cycles with a sample-barcoded 5' primer and J-beta primers. TCRdb re-analysed the 5' RACE reads in MiXCR, keeping a single row per CDR3 protein. The table lists 700,000 to 950,000 distinct CDR3 sequences, roughly 45% of them singletons. The sequence derives from a woman aged 60-75 years in good health. Sequencing input: blood. V and J are TRBV12-3 or TRBV12-4 and TRBJ2-7, with TRBD1 identical over 9 bases. The CDR3 protein is CASSFSGTGSEQYF. DNA for the CDR3: TGTGCCAGCAGTTTTTCCGGGACAGGGTCCGAGCAGTACTTC.